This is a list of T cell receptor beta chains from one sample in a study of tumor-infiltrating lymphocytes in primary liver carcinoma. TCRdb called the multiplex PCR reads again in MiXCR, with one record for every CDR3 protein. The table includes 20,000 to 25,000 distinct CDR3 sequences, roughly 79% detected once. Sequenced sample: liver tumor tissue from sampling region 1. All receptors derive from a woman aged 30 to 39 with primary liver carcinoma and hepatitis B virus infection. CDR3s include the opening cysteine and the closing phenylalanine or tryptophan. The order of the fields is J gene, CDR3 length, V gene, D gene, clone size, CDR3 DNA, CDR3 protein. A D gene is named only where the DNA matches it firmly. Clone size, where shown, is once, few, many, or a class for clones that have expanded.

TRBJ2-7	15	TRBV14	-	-	TGTGCCAGCAGCCAGGCGGCTGGGATTCACTACGAGCAGTACTTC	CASSQAAGIHYEQYF
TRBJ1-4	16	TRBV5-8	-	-	TGTGTCAGCAGCACGATAGGGTTGGGGGGCGGTGAAAAACTGTTTTTT	CVSSTIGLGGGEKLFF
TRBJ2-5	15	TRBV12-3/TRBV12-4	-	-	TGTGCCAGCAGCACTTACCCCGGGATTGAAGAGACCCAGCACTTC	CASSTYPGIEETQHF
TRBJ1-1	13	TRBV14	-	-	TGTGCCAGCAGCACCAGGACATTATTAGGGGCTTTCTTT	CASSTRTLLGAFF
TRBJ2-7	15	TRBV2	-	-	TGTGCCAGCAGTGATCTGCAGCCACGAACCTACAAGCAGTACTTC	CASSDLQPRTYKQYF
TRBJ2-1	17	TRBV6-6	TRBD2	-	TGTGCTAGCAGCCGACGGGGTAGCGGGCGTACCTACAATGAGCGGTTCTTC	CASSRRGSGRTYNERFF
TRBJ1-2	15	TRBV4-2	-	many	TGTGCCAGCAGCCAAGAGGTGCAGGGGTACTGTGGCTACACCTTC	CASSQEVQGYCGYTF
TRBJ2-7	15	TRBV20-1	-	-	TGCAGTGCTAGAGGTCGCGTGACACCGACCTACGAGCAGTACTTC	CSARGRVTPTYEQYF
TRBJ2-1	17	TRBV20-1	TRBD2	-	TGCGGTGCTAGAGACTCCCGGGGGACTAGCGAGACCTATGAGCAGTTCTTC	CGARDSRGTSETYEQFF
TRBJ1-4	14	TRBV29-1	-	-	TGTAGCGTTGGAAGATCAGGGCGAAATGAAAAAATGTTTTTT	CSVGRSGRNEKMFF
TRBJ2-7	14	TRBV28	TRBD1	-	TGTGCCAGCACTTCAACCGGGACAGGGGGCGAACAGTACTTC	CASTSTGTGGEQYF
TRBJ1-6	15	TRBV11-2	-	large	TGTGCCAGCCCCATCACCCAGGGGACTAATTCACCCCTCCACTTT	CASPITQGTNSPLHF
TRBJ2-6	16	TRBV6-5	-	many	TGTGCCAGCAGTTACTCTGGGGGGCCTGGGGCCAACGTCCTGACTTTC	CASSYSGGPGANVLTF
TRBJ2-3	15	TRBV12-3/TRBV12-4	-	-	TGTGCCAGCTATTTTCCCACTCCTAGCACAGATACGCAGTATTTT	CASYFPTPSTDTQYF
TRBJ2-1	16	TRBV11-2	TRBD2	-	TGTGCCAGCAGCCCCCCAAAAGCGGGAGGGCTCAATGAGCAGTTCTTC	CASSPPKAGGLNEQFF
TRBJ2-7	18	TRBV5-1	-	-	TGCGCCAGCAGCTTGGGGGTATTCGGGACTTCGAGCTCCTACGAGCAGTACTTC	CASSLGVFGTSSSYEQYF
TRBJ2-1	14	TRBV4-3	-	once	TGCGCCGGTAGCCACACAGAGTTGGTCAATGAGCAGATCTTC	CAGSHTELVNEQIF
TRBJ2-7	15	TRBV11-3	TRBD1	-	TGTGCCAGCAGCCCCGGGTCAGGGGGCAACTACGAGCAGTACTTC	CASSPGSGGNYEQYF
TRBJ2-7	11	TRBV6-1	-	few	TGTGCCAGCAGTGATTTTTACGAGCAGTACTTC	CASSDFYEQYF
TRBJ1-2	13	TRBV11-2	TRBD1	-	TGTGCCAGCATTCAGGGGGTGAGTGGAGGCTACACCTTC	CASIQGVSGGYTF
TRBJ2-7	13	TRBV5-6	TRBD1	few	TGTGCTAGCAGCGTACGGACAGGGCCATCGCAGTACTTC	CASSVRTGPSQYF
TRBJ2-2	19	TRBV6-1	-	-	TGTGCCAGCAGTGAAACCCTTCCCGGGGGCACCGCGGACACCGGGGAGTTGTTTTTT	CASSETLPGGTADTGELFF
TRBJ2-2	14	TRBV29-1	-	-	TGCAGCGTCCCAGCCGGCGGGAACACCGGGAGGCTGTTTTTT	CSVPAGGNTGRLFF
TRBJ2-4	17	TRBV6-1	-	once	TGTGCCATTCGTGGGCGGAGGGTCCCGGTAGCCAAAAACATTCAGTACTTC	CAIRGRRVPVAKNIQYF
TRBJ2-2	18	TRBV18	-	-	TGTGCCAGCTCACCACCGGTGCTAGCCGCAACGAAGACCGAGGAGCTGCTTTTT	CASSPPVLAATKTEELLF
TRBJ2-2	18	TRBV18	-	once	TGTGCCAGCTCACCACCGATGCTAGCCGCAACGAACACCGAGGGGCTGTTTTTT	CASSPPMLAATNTEGLFF
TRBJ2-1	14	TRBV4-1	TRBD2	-	TGCGCCAGCGGCCATGCGGGAGGGTACAATGAGCAGTTCTTC	CASGHAGGYNEQFF
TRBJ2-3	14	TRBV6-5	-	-	TGCGCCAGCAATGGAACGGGAGCTCAAGATACGCAGTATTTT	CASNGTGAQDTQYF
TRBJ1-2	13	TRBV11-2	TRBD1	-	TGTCCCAGCACTCAGGGGGGGGGTGGATACTACACCTTC	CPSTQGGGGYYTF
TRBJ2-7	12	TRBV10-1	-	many	TGCGCCAGCAGTGGAGTATCCCACGAGCAGTACTTC	CASSGVSHEQYF
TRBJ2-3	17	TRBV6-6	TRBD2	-	TGTGTCAGCAGTTCCACCTTAGACCCGGGAGGCCAGATAGGGCTGTATTTT	CVSSSTLDPGGQIGLYF
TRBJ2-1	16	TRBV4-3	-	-	TGCGCCAGCAGCCATGATACGGGATGCTCCTACAATGAGCAGTTCTTC	CASSHDTGCSYNEQFF
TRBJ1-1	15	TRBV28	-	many	TGTGCCAGCAGCCTGTACCGGACAGCGGGCACTGAAGCTTTCTTT	CASSLYRTAGTEAFF